The 7 T cell receptor beta chains below all came from one sample that was sequenced in a study of PD-1 blockade in classical Hodgkin lymphoma. Each and every patient relapsed after autologous stem cell transplantation, and patients got differing brentuximab vedotin exposure. The repertoire was sequenced with immunoSEQ multiplex PCR; TCRdb's copy has only in-frame clones and lacks some. The repertoire has 130,000 to 150,000 clones, about 81% of them found once; the top ten carry roughly 9.8%. Here the sequenced sample was peripheral blood mononuclear cells (PBMCs), taken before the second cycle of nivolumab. All receptors come from a human donor with classical Hodgkin lymphoma.

The chain uses TRBV6-6 and TRBJ2-2, with D tentatively TRBD2 (6 bases). CDR1 and CDR2 (germline): MNHNY, SVGAGI (reference sequence). V was clipped by 7 bases and J by 2 bases, with 11 bases between them. The CDR3 spans 14 residues. CDR3 bases: TGTGCCAGCAATAGAGGGACTAACACCGGGGAGCTGTTTTTT. Protein product: CASNRGTNTGELFF.

The chain joins TRBV7-8 to TRBJ2-7, with unresolved D. The CDR3 covers 11 residues. The V and J ends lost 5 bases and 8 bases respectively, with 10 bases between them. Germline loops: CDR1 SGHVS, CDR2 FQNEAQ. In nucleotides, the CDR3 is TGTGCCAGCAGCGCCGGGCTCCAGCAGTACTTC. This gives the protein CASSAGLQQYF. The full variable domain, completed using reference TRBV7-8 and TRBJ2-7, is GAGVSQSPRYKVAKRGQDVALRCDPISGHVSLFWYQQALGQGPEFLTYFQNEAQLDKSGLPSDRFFAERPEGSVSTLKIQRTQQEDSAVYLCASSAGLQQYFGPGTRLTVT.

V gene TRBV19 combines with J gene TRBJ1-3; 7 bases map to TRBD1. The CDR3 consists of 18 residues. CDR1 and CDR2 (germline): LNHDA, SQIVND (reference sequence). Losses at the gene ends were 4 bases for V and 0 bases for J; bases not matched to a gene: 12. The CDR3: CASSKSGQPKSSGNTIYF. CDR3 coding DNA: TGTGCCAGTAGTAAGTCGGGACAGCCAAAGAGCTCTGGAAACACCATATATTTT. Full variable domain (missing parts from reference TRBV19 and TRBJ1-3): DGGITQSPKYLFRKEGQNVTLSCEQNLNHDAMYWYRQDPGQGLRLIYYSQIVNDFQKGDIAEGYSVSREKKESFPLTVTSAQKNPTAFYLCASSKSGQPKSSGNTIYFGEGSWLTVV.

This clone was counted only a few times. The chain employs TRBV6-5 and TRBJ1-2, with 9 positions matching TRBD1. The CDR3 totals 13 residues. Germline CDR1 and CDR2: MNHEY and SVGAGI. V lost 10 bases to trimming and J lost 10 bases; unmatched junction nucleotides: 13. The CDR3 DNA follows: TGTGCCATCGTAACCCCCGGGACAGGGTTCTACACCTTC. It encodes CAIVTPGTGFYTF.

This rearrangement joins TRBV7-2 to TRBJ2-3; TRBD1 matches 10 bases. The germline V gene has CDR1 SGHTA and CDR2 FQGNSA. Unmatched junction bases numbered 2, after V lost 1 base and J lost 4 bases. The CDR3 length is 15 residues. The chain's CDR3 is CASSLGGQGADTQYF. CDR3 DNA sequence: TGTGCCAGCAGCTTAGGCGGACAGGGGGCAGATACGCAGTATTTT.

This chain uses TRBV28 with TRBJ1-1; no clear D gene. Germline V lookup: CDR1 MDHEN, CDR2 SYDVKM. This CDR3 is 13 amino acids long. The V and J ends lost 6 bases and 1 base respectively, with 9 bases between them. The CDR3 reads CASSLGRNTEAFF. CDR3 nucleotide sequence: TGTGCCAGCAGCCTCGGGCGGAACACTGAAGCTTTCTTT.

The gene calls are TRBV6-5 and TRBJ2-3; D remains ambiguous. CDR3 length: 13 amino acids. Trimming left V 8 bases short and J 3 bases short, with 12 bases between. The germline V gene encodes CDR1 MNHEY and CDR2 SVGAGI. The CDR3 region is CASASRATDTQYF. CDR3 sequence (DNA): TGTGCCAGCGCCTCCCGTGCTACAGATACGCAGTATTTT.